These 14 T cell receptor beta chains originate from one sample sequenced in a study of regulatory T cells in long-lasting Graves disease. Arm-PCR of CDR3 regions with iRepertoire HTBI primers generated TCR beta libraries. Via MiXCR, TCRdb re-called the multiplex PCR reads, giving one row per CDR3 protein. This sample has roughly 450,000 distinct CDR3 sequences, with 20% to 25% found just once. Stated time point: persistent/refractory GD, antithyroid drugs over 5 years with positive TRAb. With RNA extracted from PBMCs as input, the TCR library was made. The input for sequencing was peripheral blood mononuclear cells (PBMCs), taken when the disease was refractory, from a patient treated with antithyroid drugs. These receptors came from a female donor with Graves disease.

Concerning this clonotype: The germline gene is not matched at one end of the junction; a read error may be the cause. The rearrangement joins TRBV30 to TRBJ1-1; D gene unclear. The CDR3 has 11 residues. Germline V CDR1 and CDR2: GTSNPN, SVGIG (reference sequence). The CDR3, as DNA: TGTGCCCGGAGTGCCAACACTGAAGCTTTCTTT. Translating gives CARSANTEAFF.

This clonotype was seen more than once but under ten times. V usage is TRBV10-3 and J usage is TRBJ2-7; no reliable D call. The CDR3 covers 14 residues. V was trimmed by 2 bases and J by 0 bases, leaving 8 bases between them. CDR1 is ENHRY and CDR2 is SYGVKD in the germline V gene. As DNA, the CDR3 is TGTGCCATCAGTGAGGTAAGGTCCTCCTACGAGCAGTACTTC. Translation gives CAISEVRSSYEQYF.

The chain recombines TRBV3-1 with TRBJ1-1; D is undetermined. Germline CDR1 LGHDT, CDR2 YNNKEL (reference sequence). The CDR3 contains 14 residues. V lost 0 bases and J 5 bases, leaving 10 bases between the germline ends. CDR3 nucleotide sequence: TGTGCCAGCAGCCAAGAGACCCTGGGGACTGAAGCTTTCTTT. It codes for CASSQETLGTEAFF.

The chain couples TRBV12-3 or TRBV12-4 to TRBJ1-6, with 8 bases identical to TRBD1. The CDR3 spans 14 residues. Trimming removed 5 bases from V and 8 bases from J; junction bases left unmatched: 5. CDR3 DNA sequence: TGTGCCAGCAGTGCACAGGGGGTTCATTCACCCCTCCACTTT. Amino acid sequence: CASSAQGVHSPLHF.

A remark on this clonotype: One end of the junction does not line up with germline, which may come from a read error. The chain links TRBV6-2 or TRBV6-3 to TRBJ2-7; TRBD2 agrees at 8 bases. CDR1 MNHEY and CDR2 SVGEGT come from the germline V gene. This CDR3 comprises 17 residues. This CDR3 reads CVSSYSGISAGAYEQYF. In DNA form, the CDR3 reads TGTGTCAGCAGTTACTCTGGAATCTCAGCGGGGGCCTACGAGCAGTACTTC.

The chain combines TRBV25-1 with TRBJ2-4, with 7 positions matching TRBD1. CDR1 and CDR2 (germline): MGHDK, SYGVNS. The CDR3 extends over 14 amino acids. The J segment lost 1 base and the V segment lost 4 bases, leaving 1 base of the junction unmatched. The CDR3 DNA reads TGTGCCAGCAGTGCGACAGGGGCCAAAAACATTCAGTACTTC. Translating gives CASSATGAKNIQYF.

In the case of this clonotype: Possible read error: a much larger clone is one base away. This rearrangement joins TRBV12-3 or TRBV12-4 to TRBJ2-7; 8 bases match TRBD2. CDR3 length equals 16 residues. CDR3 sequence: CASSSTRLGRGDEQCF. DNA of the CDR3: TGTGCCAGCAGTTCCACCCGTCTCGGGCGGGGGGACGAGCAGTGCTTC.

This clonotype was seen many times. The V gene is TRBV28, the J gene TRBJ2-7; TRBD1 is a possible D gene (5 bases). V was trimmed by 4 bases and J by 7 bases, leaving 14 bases between them. The CDR3 contains 13 residues. Germline CDR1 and CDR2: MDHEN and SYDVKM. The CDR3 nucleotides are TGTGCCAGCAGTTCCCCAGGGTTAGGGGAGCAGTACTTC. The encoded protein is CASSSPGLGEQYF. The full variable domain, its missing parts supplied by reference TRBV28 and TRBJ2-7, is DVKVTQSSRYLVKRTGEKVFLECVQDMDHENMFWYRQDPGLGLRLIYFSYDVKMKEKGDIPEGYSVSREKKERFSLILESASTNQTSMYLCASSSPGLGEQYFGPGTRLTVT.

The sample holds many counts of this clonotype. The CDR3 DNA sequence: TGTGCCAGCAGCTTAGAATTGGAGGATGCTCAGTACTTC. This translates into CASSLELEDAQYF. The chain is built from TRBV11-2 and TRBJ2-7, with D possibly being TRBD2 (5 bases). This CDR3 is 13 amino acids long. Germline CDR1 SGHAT, CDR2 FQNNGV. Trimming cost V 0 bases and J 10 bases, with 13 bases left between them.

This chain links TRBV11-3 with TRBJ2-7; D is perhaps TRBD2 (5 bases). Trimming removed 5 bases from V and 6 bases from J, with 8 bases in between. The CDR3 is 11 residues long. The germline V gene has CDR1 SGHNT and CDR2 YENEEA. The CDR3 nucleotides are TGTGCCAGCAGCCGGGAATTCGAGCAGTACTTC. It specifies CASSREFEQYF. Full variable domain (outside the CDR3, taken from reference TRBV11-3 and TRBJ2-7): EAGVVQSPRYKIIEKKQPVAFWCNPISGHNTLYWYLQNLGQGPELLIRYENEEAVDDSQLPKDRFSAERLKGVDSTLKIQPAELGDSAVYLCASSREFEQYFGPGTRLTVT.

This clonotype has a handful of counts. CDR3: CASSQESNSNQPQHF. As DNA, the CDR3 is TGTGCCAGCAGCCAAGAAAGCAACAGCAATCAGCCCCAGCATTTT. The rearrangement uses TRBV3-1 and TRBJ1-5; D is uncertain. V lost 0 bases and J lost 1, with 7 bases in between. The CDR3 is made up of 15 amino acids. Germline V gives CDR1 LGHDT, CDR2 YNNKEL (reference sequence).

This clonotype was observed many times. CDR3 nucleotides: TGTGCCTGGAGGAGGGGACAGGGCACCGACGGCGAGACCCAGTACTTC. As protein: CAWRRGQGTDGETQYF. The V and J genes are TRBV30 and TRBJ2-5, with 9 bases identical to TRBD1. After removal of 3 bases from V and 5 bases from J, the junction contained 13 bases not matched to a gene. The CDR3 has 16 residues. Per germline, CDR1 GTSNPN and CDR2 SVGIG (reference sequence). The whole variable domain, filled in from reference TRBV30 and TRBJ2-5, reads SQTIHQWPATLVQPVGSPLSLECTVEGTSNPNLYWYRQAAGRGLQLLFYSVGIGQISSEVPQNLSASRPQDRQFILSSKKLLLSDSGFYLCAWRRGQGTDGETQYFGPGTRLLVL.

The J gene is TRBJ2-5, the V gene TRBV6-1; unclear D gene. V was pared by 7 bases and J by 5 bases, with 11 bases between. The CDR3 is made up of 12 amino acids. Germline CDR1 and CDR2: MNHNS and SASEGT. CDR3 amino acids: CASTNPGETQYF. The DNA of the CDR3 is TGTGCCAGCACCAATCCGGGTGAGACCCAGTACTTC.

The count of this clonotype is one. The chain links TRBV4-1 to TRBJ1-5, with D tentatively TRBD1 (6 bases). The CDR3 sequence is 17 residues long. Between the trimmed V and J ends, which lost 4 bases and 0 bases, there was a span of 16 bases. In germline, CDR1 is MGHRA, CDR2 YSYEKL. CDR3 coding DNA: TGCGCCAGCAGCCTATACGACGGGACATATAGCAATCAGCCCCAGCATTTT. Amino acids: CASSLYDGTYSNQPQHF.